This entry lists 5 T cell receptor beta chains sequenced from one sample in a study of regulatory T cells in long-lasting Graves disease. CDR3-region Arm-PCR and iRepertoire HTBI primers produced the TCR beta libraries. TCRdb reprocessed the multiplex PCR reads via MiXCR and lists one record per CDR3 protein. The profile shows more than 650,000 distinct CDR3 sequences, around 30% of them singletons. The sample's time point: persistent/refractory GD, antithyroid drugs over 5 years with positive TRAb. From RNA extracted from PBMCs, the TCR library was made. The material was peripheral blood mononuclear cells (PBMCs), obtained when the disease was refractory, from a patient treated with antithyroid drugs. The receptors were gathered from a female donor with Graves disease.

V is TRBV29-1 and J is TRBJ2-5; 7 nucleotides align to TRBD1. The ends lost 7 bases at V and 1 base at J; junction bases unmatched: 9. CDR1 is SQVTM and CDR2 is ANQGSEA in the germline V gene. The CDR3 loop spans 14 amino acids. CDR3 sequence reads: CSAATGTAQETQYF. In DNA, the CDR3 is TGCAGCGCTGCAACCGGGACAGCCCAAGAGACCCAGTACTTC.

This clonotype was observed a handful of times. V and J are TRBV29-1 and TRBJ2-7; TRBD1 aligns across 10 bases. Unmatched junction bases numbered 8, after V lost 6 bases and J lost 6 bases. The CDR3 totals 13 residues. The germline V gene has CDR1 SQVTM and CDR2 ANQGSEA. The CDR3 nucleotides read TGCAGCGTGTCGGGACAGGGGAGAGGCGAGCAGTACTTC. Translated: CSVSGQGRGEQYF.

This clonotype was observed a few times. The gene calls are TRBV12-3 or TRBV12-4 and TRBJ1-3; D not certain. V shed 0 bases and J shed 0 bases, with 9 bases lying between them. CDR3 length: 16 residues. CDR3 bases: TGTGCCAGCAGTTTAGCGCTTCCCAGCTCTGGAAACACCATATATTTT. Translated: CASSLALPSSGNTIYF.

The chain carries TRBV28 and TRBJ1-6; no reliable D call. The CDR3 sequence is 13 residues long. V gave up 6 bases and J gave up 7 bases, with 10 bases separating them. Per germline, CDR1 MDHEN and CDR2 SYDVKM. CDR3 nucleotide sequence: TGTGCCAGCAGCCACCTGGAGAATTCACCCCTCCACTTT. It is translated as CASSHLENSPLHF.

CDR3 loop: CASSHGAGGGYTF. Here the CDR3 DNA reads TGTGCCAGCAGCCACGGGGCAGGGGGTGGCTACACCTTC. The gene calls are TRBV7-3 and TRBJ1-2; 7 positions agree with TRBD1. The CDR3 is 13 amino acids. Per the germline V gene, CDR1 is SGHTA and CDR2 is FQGTGA. Trimming removed 5 bases from V and 7 bases from J; junction bases left unmatched: 7.